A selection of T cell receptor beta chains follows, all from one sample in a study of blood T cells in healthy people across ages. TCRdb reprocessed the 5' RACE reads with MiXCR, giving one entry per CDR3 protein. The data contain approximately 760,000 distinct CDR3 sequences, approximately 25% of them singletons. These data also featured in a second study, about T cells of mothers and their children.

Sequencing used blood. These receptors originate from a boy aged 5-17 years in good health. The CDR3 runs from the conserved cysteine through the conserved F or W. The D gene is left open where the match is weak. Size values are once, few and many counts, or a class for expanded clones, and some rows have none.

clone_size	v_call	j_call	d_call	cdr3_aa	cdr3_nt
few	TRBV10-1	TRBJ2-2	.	CATSLGGTGELFF	TGCGCCACCTCGCTCGGGGGAACCGGGGAGCTGTTTTTT
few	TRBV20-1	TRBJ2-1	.	CSADFPTSYNEQFF	TGCAGTGCGGACTTTCCAACCTCCTACAATGAGCAGTTCTTC
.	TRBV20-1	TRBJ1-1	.	CSANSWNTEAFF	TGCAGTGCTAATTCCTGGAACACTGAAGCTTTCTTT
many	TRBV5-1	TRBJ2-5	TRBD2	CASREGETQYF	TGTGCCAGCAGGGAGGGGGAGACCCAGTACTTC
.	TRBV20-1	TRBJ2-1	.	CSALSSLDYNEQFF	TGCAGTGCTTTATCGAGCCTGGACTACAATGAGCAGTTCTTC
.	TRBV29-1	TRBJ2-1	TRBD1	CSVEVSAGGDEQFF	TGCAGCGTTGAAGTATCGGCAGGGGGCGATGAGCAGTTCTTC
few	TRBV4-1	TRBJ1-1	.	CASSQYPVGPPEAFF	TGCGCCAGCAGCCAATACCCCGTTGGGCCCCCTGAAGCTTTCTTT
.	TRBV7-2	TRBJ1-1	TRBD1	CASSLSPGTGGVYEWGTEAFF	TGTGCCAGCAGCCTAAGTCCCGGGACAGGTGGCGTATATGAATGGGGCACTGAAGCTTTCTTT
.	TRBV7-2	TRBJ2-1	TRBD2	CASSLRLAGNNEQFF	TGTGCCAGCAGCTTAAGACTAGCGGGGAACAATGAGCAGTTCTTC
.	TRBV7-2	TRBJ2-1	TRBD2	CASRESGGHNEQFF	TGTGCCAGCCGGGAGAGCGGGGGGCACAATGAGCAGTTCTTC
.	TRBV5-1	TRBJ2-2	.	CASSWDTGELFF	TGCGCCAGCAGTTGGGACACCGGGGAGCTGTTTTTT
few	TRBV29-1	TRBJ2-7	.	CSVESNEYEQYF	TGCAGCGTTGAATCGAACGAGTACGAGCAGTACTTC
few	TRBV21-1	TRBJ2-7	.	CASCGGLNLFSYEQYF	TGTGCCAGCTGTGGGGGGTTAAACCTCTTCTCCTACGAGCAGTACTTC
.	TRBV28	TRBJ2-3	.	CASSLQVADTQYF	TGTGCCAGCAGTTTACAGGTTGCAGATACGCAGTATTTT
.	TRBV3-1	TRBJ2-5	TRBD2	CASSQGLAGAGETQYF	TGTGCCAGCAGCCAAGGGCTAGCGGGAGCCGGTGAGACCCAGTACTTC
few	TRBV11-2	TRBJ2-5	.	CASSPPTREETQYF	TGTGCCAGCAGCCCACCGACTCGGGAAGAGACCCAGTACTTC
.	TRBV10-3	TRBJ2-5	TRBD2	CAISAGTTQETQYF	TGTGCCATCAGTGCCGGGACTACTCAAGAGACCCAGTACTTC
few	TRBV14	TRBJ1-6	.	CASSPAGSSYNSPLHF	TGTGCCAGCAGCCCCGCCGGGAGCTCCTATAATTCACCCCTCCACTTT
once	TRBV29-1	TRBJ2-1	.	CSVEGPVGGYNEQFF	TGCAGCGTTGAAGGGCCGGTCGGGGGCTACAATGAGCAGTTCTTC
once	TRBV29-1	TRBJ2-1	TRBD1	CSAGQGAKAGDF	TGCAGCGCAGGACAGGGGGCTAAGGCAGGGGACTTC
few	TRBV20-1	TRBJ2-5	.	CSAGRPGTDQETQYF	TGCAGTGCGGGGAGGCCCGGGACAGACCAAGAGACCCAGTACTTC
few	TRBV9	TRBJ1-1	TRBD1	CASSAWDRGLTEAFF	TGTGCCAGCAGCGCCTGGGACAGGGGGCTCACTGAAGCTTTCTTT
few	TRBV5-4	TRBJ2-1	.	CASSFPDLERHVEQFF	TGTGCCAGCAGCTTTCCGGACCTCGAACGACATGTCGAGCAGTTCTTC
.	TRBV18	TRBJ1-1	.	CASSQHVMNTEAFF	TGTGCCAGCTCACAGCACGTCATGAACACTGAAGCTTTCTTT
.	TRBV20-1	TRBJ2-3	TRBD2	CSANSGGAADTQYF	TGCAGTGCCAACAGCGGGGGGGCCGCAGATACGCAGTATTTT
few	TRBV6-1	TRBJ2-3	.	CASRRGERVTDTQYF	TGTGCCAGCAGGAGGGGGGAGCGGGTCACAGATACGCAGTATTTT
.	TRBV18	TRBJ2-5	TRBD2	CASSPGLAGKNQETQYF	TGTGCCAGCTCACCGGGACTAGCGGGCAAAAACCAAGAGACCCAGTACTTC
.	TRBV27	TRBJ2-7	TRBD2	CASSLAGETSYEQYF	TGTGCCAGCAGTTTAGCGGGGGAGACCTCCTACGAGCAGTACTTC
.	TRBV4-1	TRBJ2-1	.	CASSFDRDNYNEQFF	TGCGCCAGCAGCTTCGACCGGGACAACTACAATGAGCAGTTCTTC
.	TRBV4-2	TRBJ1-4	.	CASSQEGPGSDEKLFF	TGTGCCAGCAGCCAAGAGGGGCCAGGGTCGGATGAAAAACTGTTTTTT
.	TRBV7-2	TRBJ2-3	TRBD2	CASLTSGKTDTQYF	TGTGCCAGCCTAACTAGCGGAAAAACAGATACGCAGTATTTT
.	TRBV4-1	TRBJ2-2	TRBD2	CASSQVDMGLTAGELFF	TGCGCCAGCAGCCAAGTAGACATGGGACTAACCGCCGGGGAGCTGTTTTTT
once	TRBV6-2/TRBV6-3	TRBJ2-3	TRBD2	CASSLTSGGTDDTQYF	TGTGCCAGCAGCTTGACTAGCGGGGGGACCGATGATACGCAGTATTTT
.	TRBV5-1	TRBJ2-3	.	CASSLGGGLDTQYF	TGCGCCAGCAGCTTGGGCGGGGGCTTAGATACGCAGTATTTT
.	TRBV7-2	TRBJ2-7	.	CASSTQGTGEQYF	TGTGCCAGCAGCACGCAGGGAACGGGCGAGCAGTACTTC
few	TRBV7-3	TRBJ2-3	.	CASSLSGRGTDTQYF	TGTGCCAGCAGCTTAAGTGGGAGAGGGACAGATACGCAGTATTTT
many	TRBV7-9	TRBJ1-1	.	CASSPPGATEAFF	TGTGCCAGCAGCCCTCCAGGGGCTACTGAAGCTTTCTTT
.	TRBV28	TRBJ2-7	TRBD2	CASRPRLAGLYEQYF	TGTGCCAGCAGACCCAGACTAGCGGGACTATACGAGCAGTACTTC
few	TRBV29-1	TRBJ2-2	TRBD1	CSARTGIPGELFF	TGCAGCGCCCGGACAGGGATCCCCGGGGAGCTGTTTTTT
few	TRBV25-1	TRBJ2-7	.	CASSELQGTYEQYF	TGTGCCAGCAGTGAACTACAGGGAACCTACGAGCAGTACTTC
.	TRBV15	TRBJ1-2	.	CATSRDLGLNYGYTF	TGTGCCACCAGCAGAGATTTGGGTCTTAACTATGGCTACACCTTC
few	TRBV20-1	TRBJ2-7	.	CSASLDSLYEQYF	TGCAGTGCAAGCCTAGATTCCCTCTACGAGCAGTACTTC
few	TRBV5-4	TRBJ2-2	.	CASSFNGDPTGELFF	TGTGCCAGCAGCTTTAACGGGGACCCCACCGGGGAGCTGTTTTTT
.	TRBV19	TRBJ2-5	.	CASSRGTLQETQYF	TGTGCCAGTAGTCGTGGGACACTTCAAGAGACCCAGTACTTC
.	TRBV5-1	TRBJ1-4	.	CASSLLGVREKLFF	TGCGCCAGCAGCTTGTTAGGGGTCAGGGAAAAACTGTTTTTT
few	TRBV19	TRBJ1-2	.	CASSIRAANYGYTF	TGTGCCAGTAGTATTCGGGCTGCTAACTATGGCTACACCTTC
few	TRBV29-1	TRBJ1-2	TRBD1	CSVEQGAPLGYTF	TGCAGCGTTGAACAGGGGGCCCCTCTTGGCTACACCTTC
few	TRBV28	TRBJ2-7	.	CASSLTGTGLYEQYF	TGTGCCAGCAGCCTCACCGGGACGGGGCTTTACGAGCAGTACTTC
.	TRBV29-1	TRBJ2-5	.	CSVEPTGRGETQYF	TGCAGCGTTGAGCCCACAGGGAGAGGAGAGACCCAGTACTTC
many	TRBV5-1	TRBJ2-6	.	CASSLDGTGANVLTF	TGCGCCAGCAGCTTGGATGGAACTGGGGCCAACGTCCTGACTTTC
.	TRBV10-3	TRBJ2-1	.	CAVGWLNEQFF	TGTGCCGTCGGCTGGTTAAATGAGCAGTTCTTC